The entry that follows covers one T cell receptor (beta chain) sequence. No antigen is known for it. This record belongs to a study of tumor-infiltrating lymphocytes in localized non-small cell lung cancer. Study background: The cohort mixed smokers and never-smokers, several histologies, and some post-neoadjuvant-chemotherapy samples. Findings and caveats of the study: TCR sequencing covered a subset of patients with enough tissue. Each assay used a separate piece of the same tissue.

Sequencing used immunoSEQ multiplex PCR; TCRdb keeps in-frame clones, though not all of them. The data contain some 13,000 clones, roughly 72% of them seen just once; the ten biggest clones take up 14%. Germline V lookup: CDR1 SGHVS, CDR2 FNYEAQ. The CDR3 has 13 amino acids. Trimming removed 5 bases from V and 4 bases from J, with 9 bases in between. The sequencing sample was made of uninvolved lung tissue not adjacent to the tumor. The receptor was isolated from a human donor with non-small cell lung cancer. The chain couples TRBV7-6 to TRBJ1-3; TRBD1 is a possible D gene (5 bases). CDR3 in DNA: TGTGCCAGCAGCCTGCGGGACGGAAACACCATATATTTT. Protein: CASSLRDGNTIYF.